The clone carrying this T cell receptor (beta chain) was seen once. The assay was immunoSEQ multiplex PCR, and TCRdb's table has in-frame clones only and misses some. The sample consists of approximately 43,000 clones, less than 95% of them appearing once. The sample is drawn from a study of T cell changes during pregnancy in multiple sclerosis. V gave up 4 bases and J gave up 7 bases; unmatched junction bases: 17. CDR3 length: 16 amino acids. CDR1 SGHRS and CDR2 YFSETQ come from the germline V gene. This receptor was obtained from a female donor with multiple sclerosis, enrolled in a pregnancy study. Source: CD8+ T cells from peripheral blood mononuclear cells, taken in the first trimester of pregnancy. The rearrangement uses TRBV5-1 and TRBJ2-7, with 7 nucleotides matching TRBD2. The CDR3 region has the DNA TGCGCCAGCAGCCCGTTCCGCTGGGCGGGAGTGGATGAGCAGTACTTC. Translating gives CASSPFRWAGVDEQYF. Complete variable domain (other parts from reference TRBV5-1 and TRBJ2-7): KAGVTQTPRYLIKTRGQQVTLSCSPISGHRSVSWYQQTPGQGLQFLFEYFSETQRNKGNFPGRFSGRQFSNSRSEMNVSTLELGDSALYLCASSPFRWAGVDEQYFGPGTRLTVT.